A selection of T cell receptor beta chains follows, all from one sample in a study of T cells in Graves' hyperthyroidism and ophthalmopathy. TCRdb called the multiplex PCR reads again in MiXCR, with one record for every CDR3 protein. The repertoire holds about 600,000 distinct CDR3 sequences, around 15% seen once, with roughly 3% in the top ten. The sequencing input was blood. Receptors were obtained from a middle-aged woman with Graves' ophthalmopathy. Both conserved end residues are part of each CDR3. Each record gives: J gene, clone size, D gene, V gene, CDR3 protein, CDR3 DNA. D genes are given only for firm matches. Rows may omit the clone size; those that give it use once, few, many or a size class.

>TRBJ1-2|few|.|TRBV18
CASSPGSILYGYTF
TGTGCCAGCTCGCCGGGCAGCATTCTGTATGGCTACACCTTC
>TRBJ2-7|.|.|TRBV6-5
CASSYSIGEQYF
TGTGCCAGCAGTTACTCGATCGGCGAGCAGTACTTC
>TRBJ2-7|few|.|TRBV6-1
CASSRRANPEQYF
TGTGCCAGCTCCCGGAGGGCCAACCCCGAGCAGTACTTC
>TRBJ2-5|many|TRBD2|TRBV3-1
CASSQGLAGGSETQYF
TGTGCCAGCAGCCAAGGGCTAGCGGGAGGCTCGGAGACCCAGTACTTC
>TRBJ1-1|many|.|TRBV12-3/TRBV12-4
CASSLRRVRTEAFF
TGTGCCAGCAGTTTACGCCGGGTCCGCACTGAAGCTTTCTTT
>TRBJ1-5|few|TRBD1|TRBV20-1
CSARDRGGGQPQHF
TGCAGTGCTAGAGATCGAGGGGGCGGTCAGCCCCAGCATTTT
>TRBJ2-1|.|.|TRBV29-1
CSVGPPGDEQFF
TGCAGCGTTGGGCCCCCCGGGGATGAGCAGTTCTTC
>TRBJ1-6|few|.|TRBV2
CASSENTINSPLHF
TGTGCCAGCAGTGAGAACACGATTAATTCACCCCTCCACTTT
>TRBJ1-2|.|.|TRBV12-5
CASSPGQGTSGYTF
TGTGCTAGTTCCCCCGGCCAGGGCACCTCTGGCTACACCTTC
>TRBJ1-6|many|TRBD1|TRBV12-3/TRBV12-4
CASSLWTGGQSYNSPLHF
TGTGCCAGCAGTTTGTGGACAGGGGGTCAGTCCTATAATTCACCCCTCCACTTT
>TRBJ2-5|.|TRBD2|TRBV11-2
CASSKGGTSGTQYF
TGTGCCAGCAGCAAAGGGGGGACTAGCGGGACCCAGTACTTC
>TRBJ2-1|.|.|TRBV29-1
CSVRREILNNEQFF
TGCAGCGTTAGGCGGGAAATCCTCAACAATGAGCAGTTCTTC
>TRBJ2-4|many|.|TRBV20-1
CSARAPGARNIQYF
TGCAGTGCTAGAGCCCCAGGGGCCCGAAACATTCAGTACTTC
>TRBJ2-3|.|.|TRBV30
CAWSVPEFTVTDTQYF
TGTGCCTGGAGTGTACCAGAGTTCACCGTCACAGATACGCAGTATTTT
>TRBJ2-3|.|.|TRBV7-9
CASSPSTLADTQYF
TGTGCCAGCAGCCCTTCCACCCTCGCAGATACGCAGTATTTT
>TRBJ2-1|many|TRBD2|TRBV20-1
CSAAPAGLASALSYNEQFF
TGCAGTGCTGCCCCAGCGGGACTAGCGTCAGCCCTCTCCTACAATGAGCAGTTCTTC
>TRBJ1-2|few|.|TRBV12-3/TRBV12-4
CASRTLANYGYTF
TGTGCCAGCAGGACCTTAGCTAACTATGGCTACACCTTC
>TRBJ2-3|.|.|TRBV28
CASRLKNTDTQYF
TGTGCCAGCAGACTAAAGAACACAGATACGCAGTATTTT